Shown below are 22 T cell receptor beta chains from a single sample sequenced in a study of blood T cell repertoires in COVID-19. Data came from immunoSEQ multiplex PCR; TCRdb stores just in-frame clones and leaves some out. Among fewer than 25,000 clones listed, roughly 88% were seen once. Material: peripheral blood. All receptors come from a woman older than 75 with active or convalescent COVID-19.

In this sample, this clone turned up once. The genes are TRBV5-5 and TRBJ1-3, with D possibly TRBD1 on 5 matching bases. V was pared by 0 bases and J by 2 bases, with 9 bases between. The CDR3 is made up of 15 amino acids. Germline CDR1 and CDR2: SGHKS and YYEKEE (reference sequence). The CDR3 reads CASSLAGSAGNTIYF. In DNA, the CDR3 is TGTGCCAGCAGCTTGGCAGGGTCAGCTGGAAACACCATATATTTT.

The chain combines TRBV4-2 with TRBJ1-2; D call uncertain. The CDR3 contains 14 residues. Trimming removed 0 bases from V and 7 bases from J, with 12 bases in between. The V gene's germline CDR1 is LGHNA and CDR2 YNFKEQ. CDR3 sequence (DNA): TGTGCCAGCAGCCAAGATTCTGGGGAGGGTGGCTACACCTTC. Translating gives CASSQDSGEGGYTF.

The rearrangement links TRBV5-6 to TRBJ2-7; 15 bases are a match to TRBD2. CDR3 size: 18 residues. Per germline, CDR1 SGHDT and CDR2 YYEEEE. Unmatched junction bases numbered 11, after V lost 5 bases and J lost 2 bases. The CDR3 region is CASRRTSGRGYRAYEQYF. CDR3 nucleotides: TGTGCCAGCAGGCGGACTAGCGGGAGGGGATACAGAGCCTACGAGCAGTACTTC.

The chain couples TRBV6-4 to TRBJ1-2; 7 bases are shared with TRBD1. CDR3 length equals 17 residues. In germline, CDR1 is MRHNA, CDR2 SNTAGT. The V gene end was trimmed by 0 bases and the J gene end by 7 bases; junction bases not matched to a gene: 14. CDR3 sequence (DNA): TGTGCCAGCAGTGACTCATACAGGGGCCCTAGATTGGGTGGCTACACCTTC. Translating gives CASSDSYRGPRLGGYTF.

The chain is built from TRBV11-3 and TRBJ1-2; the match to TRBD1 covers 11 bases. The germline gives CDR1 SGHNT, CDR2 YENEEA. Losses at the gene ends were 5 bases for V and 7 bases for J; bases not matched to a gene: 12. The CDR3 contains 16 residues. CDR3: CASSLGQGALSLGYTF. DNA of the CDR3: TGTGCCAGCAGCCTAGGACAGGGGGCATTATCTCTTGGCTACACCTTC.

This CDR3 is CASSLSRRGEDTQYF. CDR3 sequence (DNA): TGTGCCAGCAGCTTATCGCGGCGTGGGGAGGATACGCAGTATTTT. The chain links TRBV11-2 to TRBJ2-3; tentatively, D is TRBD2 (5 bases). V was shortened by 2 bases and J by 6 bases, with 15 bases between the two germline ends. The CDR3 covers 15 residues. CDR1 is SGHAT, CDR2 FQNNGV, per germline.

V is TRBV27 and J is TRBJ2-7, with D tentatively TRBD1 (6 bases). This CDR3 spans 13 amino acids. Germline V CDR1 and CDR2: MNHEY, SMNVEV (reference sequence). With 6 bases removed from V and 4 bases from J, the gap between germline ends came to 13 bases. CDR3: CASRSSGAYEQYF. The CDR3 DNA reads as TGTGCCAGCAGGTCATCAGGGGCGTACGAGCAGTACTTC.

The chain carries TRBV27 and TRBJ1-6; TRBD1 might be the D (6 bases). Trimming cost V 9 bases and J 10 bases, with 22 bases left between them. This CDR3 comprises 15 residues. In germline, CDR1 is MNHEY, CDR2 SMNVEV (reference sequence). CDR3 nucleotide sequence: TGTGCCAGGACAACCCAAACCACAGGGCTATCACCCCTCCACTTT. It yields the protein CARTTQTTGLSPLHF.

As DNA, the CDR3 is TGTGCCACCAGCAGGACAGGGCGCAATCAGCCCCAGCATTTT. It is translated as CATSRTGRNQPQHF. This chain joins TRBV15 and TRBJ1-5; 7 bases fit TRBD1. This CDR3 contains 14 residues. Germline CDR1 LNHNV, CDR2 YYDKDF (reference sequence). J was trimmed by 2 bases and V by 3 bases; bases with no gene match: 1.

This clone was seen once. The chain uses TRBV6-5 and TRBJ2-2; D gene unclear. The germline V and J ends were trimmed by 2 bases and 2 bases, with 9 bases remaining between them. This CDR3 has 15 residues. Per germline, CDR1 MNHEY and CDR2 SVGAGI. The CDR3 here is CASSYRGQNTGELFF. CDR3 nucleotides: TGTGCCAGCAGTTACCGAGGTCAAAACACCGGGGAGCTGTTTTTT.

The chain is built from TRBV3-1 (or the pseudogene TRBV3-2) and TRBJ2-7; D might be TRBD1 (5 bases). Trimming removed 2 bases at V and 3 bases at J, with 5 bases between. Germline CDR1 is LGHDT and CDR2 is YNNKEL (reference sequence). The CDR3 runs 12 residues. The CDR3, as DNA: TGTGCCAGCAGCCAACAGGGCTACGAGCAGTACTTC. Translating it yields CASSQQGYEQYF.

The chain's CDR3 is CAMAGTLSSYNEQFF. Written as DNA, the CDR3 is TGTGCCATGGCCGGGACTCTGAGCTCCTACAATGAGCAGTTCTTC. The chain is built from TRBV10-3 and TRBJ2-1; possibly TRBD2 for D (6 bases). The CDR3 length is 15 residues. V shed 9 bases and J shed 0 bases, with 15 bases lying between them. CDR1 is ENHRY and CDR2 is SYGVKD in the germline V gene.

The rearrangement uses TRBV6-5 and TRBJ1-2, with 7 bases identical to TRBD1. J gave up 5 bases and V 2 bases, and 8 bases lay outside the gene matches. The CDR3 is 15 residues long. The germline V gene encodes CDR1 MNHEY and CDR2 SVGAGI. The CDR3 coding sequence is TGTGCCAGCAGTTACCTTGGGACAGAAGTATATGGCTACACCTTC. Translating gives CASSYLGTEVYGYTF.

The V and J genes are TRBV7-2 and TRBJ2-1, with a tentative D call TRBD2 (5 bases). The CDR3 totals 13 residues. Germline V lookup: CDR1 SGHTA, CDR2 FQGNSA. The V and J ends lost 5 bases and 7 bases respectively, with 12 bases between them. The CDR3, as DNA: TGTGCCAGCAGCCAAAAGGGCGGGAATGAGCAGTTCTTC. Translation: CASSQKGGNEQFF.

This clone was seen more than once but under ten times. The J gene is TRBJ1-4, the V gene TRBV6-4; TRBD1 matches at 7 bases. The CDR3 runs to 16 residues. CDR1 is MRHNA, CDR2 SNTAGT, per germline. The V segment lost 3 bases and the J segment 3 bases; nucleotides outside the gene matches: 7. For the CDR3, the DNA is TGTGCCAGCAGTGATTCAACAGGGGCGGCTAATGAAAAACTGTTTTTT. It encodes CASSDSTGAANEKLFF.

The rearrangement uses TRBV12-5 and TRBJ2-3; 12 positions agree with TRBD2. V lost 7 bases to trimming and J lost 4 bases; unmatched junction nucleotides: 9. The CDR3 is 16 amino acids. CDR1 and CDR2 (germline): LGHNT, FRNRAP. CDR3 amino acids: CASDGGLAGSSDTQYF. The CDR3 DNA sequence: TGTGCTAGTGACGGAGGACTAGCGGGGTCGTCAGATACGCAGTATTTT.

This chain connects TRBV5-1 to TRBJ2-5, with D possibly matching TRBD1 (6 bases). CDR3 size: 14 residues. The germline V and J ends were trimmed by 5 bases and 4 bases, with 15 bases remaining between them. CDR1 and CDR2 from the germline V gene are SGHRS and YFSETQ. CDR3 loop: CASSTGQLGETQYF. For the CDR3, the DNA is TGCGCCAGCAGTACAGGACAGCTAGGAGAGACCCAGTACTTC.

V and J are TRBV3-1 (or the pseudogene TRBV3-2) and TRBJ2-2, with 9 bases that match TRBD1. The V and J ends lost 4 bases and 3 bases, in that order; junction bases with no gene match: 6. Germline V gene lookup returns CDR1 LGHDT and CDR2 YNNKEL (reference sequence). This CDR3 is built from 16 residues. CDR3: CASSRFGTGHTGELFF. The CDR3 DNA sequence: TGTGCCAGCAGCCGGTTCGGGACAGGGCACACCGGGGAGCTGTTTTTT.

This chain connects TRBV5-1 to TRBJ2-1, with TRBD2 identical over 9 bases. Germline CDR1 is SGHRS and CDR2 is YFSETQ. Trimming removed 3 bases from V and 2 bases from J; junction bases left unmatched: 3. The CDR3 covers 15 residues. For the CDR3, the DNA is TGCGCCAGCAGCTCACTAGCGGGTACCTACAATGAGCAGTTCTTC. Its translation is CASSSLAGTYNEQFF.

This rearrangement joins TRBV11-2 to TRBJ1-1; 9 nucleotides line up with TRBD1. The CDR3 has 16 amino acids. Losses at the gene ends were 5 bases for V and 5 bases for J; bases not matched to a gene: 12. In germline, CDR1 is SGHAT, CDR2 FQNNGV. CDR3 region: CASSNRGTGTSTEAFF. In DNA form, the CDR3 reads TGTGCCAGCAGCAATCGGGGGACAGGGACGTCGACTGAAGCTTTCTTT.

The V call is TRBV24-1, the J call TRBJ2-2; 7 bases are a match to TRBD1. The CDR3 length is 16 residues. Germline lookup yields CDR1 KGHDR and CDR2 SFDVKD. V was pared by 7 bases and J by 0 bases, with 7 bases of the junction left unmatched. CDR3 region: CATRDAGTANTGELFF. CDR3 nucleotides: TGTGCCACCAGGGACGCCGGGACAGCGAACACCGGGGAGCTGTTTTTT.

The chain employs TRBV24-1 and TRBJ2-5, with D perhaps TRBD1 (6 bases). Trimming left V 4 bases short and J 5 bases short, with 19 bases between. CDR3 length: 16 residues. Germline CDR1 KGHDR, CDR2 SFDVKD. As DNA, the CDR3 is TGTGCCACCAGTGACCCACAGGGTCGGGGTGGCGAGACCCAGTACTTC. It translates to CATSDPQGRGGETQYF.